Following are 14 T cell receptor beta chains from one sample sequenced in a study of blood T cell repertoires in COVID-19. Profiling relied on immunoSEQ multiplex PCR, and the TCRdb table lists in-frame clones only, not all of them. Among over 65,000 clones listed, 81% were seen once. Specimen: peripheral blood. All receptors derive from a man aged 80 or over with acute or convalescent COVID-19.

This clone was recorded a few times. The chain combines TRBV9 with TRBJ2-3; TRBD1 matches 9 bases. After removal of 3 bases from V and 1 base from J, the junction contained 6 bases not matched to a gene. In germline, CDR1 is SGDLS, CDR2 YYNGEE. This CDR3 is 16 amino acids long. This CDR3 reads CASSGARTGGTDTQYF. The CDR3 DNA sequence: TGTGCCAGCAGCGGAGCCAGGACAGGGGGCACAGATACGCAGTATTTT.

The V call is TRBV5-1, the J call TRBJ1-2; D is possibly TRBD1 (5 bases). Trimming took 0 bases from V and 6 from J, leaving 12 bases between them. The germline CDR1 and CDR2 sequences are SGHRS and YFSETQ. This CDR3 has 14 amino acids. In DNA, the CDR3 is TGCGCCAGCAGCTTGGAAAGGGGAATTGATGGCTACACCTTC. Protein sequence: CASSLERGIDGYTF.

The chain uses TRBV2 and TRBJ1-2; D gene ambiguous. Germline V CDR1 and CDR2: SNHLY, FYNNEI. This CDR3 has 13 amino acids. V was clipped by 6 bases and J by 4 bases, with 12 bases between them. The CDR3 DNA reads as TGTGCCAGCAGGCCACAGATTTTCTATGGCTACACCTTC. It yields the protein CASRPQIFYGYTF. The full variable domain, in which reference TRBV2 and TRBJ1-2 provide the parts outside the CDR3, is EPEVTQTPSHQVTQMGQEVILRCVPISNHLYFYWYRQILGQKVEFLVSFYNNEISEKSEIFDDQFSVERPDGSNFTLKIRSTKLEDSAMYFCASRPQIFYGYTFGSGTRLTVV.

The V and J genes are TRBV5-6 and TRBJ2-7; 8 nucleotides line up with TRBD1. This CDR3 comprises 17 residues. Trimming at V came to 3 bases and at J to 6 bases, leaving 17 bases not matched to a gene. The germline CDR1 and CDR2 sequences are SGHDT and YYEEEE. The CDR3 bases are TGTGCCAGCAGCTCGACTGTGCAGACAGGGGATCCTACCGAGCAGTACTTC. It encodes CASSSTVQTGDPTEQYF. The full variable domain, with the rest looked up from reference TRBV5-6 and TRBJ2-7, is DAGVTQSPTHLIKTRGQQVTLRCSPKSGHDTVSWYQQALGQGPQFIFQYYEEEERQRGNFPDRFSGHQFPNYSSELNVNALLLGDSALYLCASSSTVQTGDPTEQYFGPGTRLTVT.

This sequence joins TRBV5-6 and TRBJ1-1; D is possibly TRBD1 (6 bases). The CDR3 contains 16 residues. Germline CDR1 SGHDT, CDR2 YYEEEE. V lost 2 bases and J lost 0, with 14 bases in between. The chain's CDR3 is CASSFMVTGMNTEAFF. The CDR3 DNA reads TGTGCCAGCAGCTTCATGGTGACAGGCATGAACACTGAAGCTTTCTTT.

CDR3 amino acids: CASSLAGQQDYGYTF. CDR3 coding DNA: TGCGCCAGCAGCTTGGCTGGACAGCAGGATTATGGCTACACCTTC. The genes are TRBV5-1 and TRBJ1-2; D perhaps matches TRBD1 (6 bases). V gave up 0 bases and J gave up 5 bases, with 14 bases separating them. Germline loops: CDR1 SGHRS, CDR2 YFSETQ. The CDR3 is 15 residues long.

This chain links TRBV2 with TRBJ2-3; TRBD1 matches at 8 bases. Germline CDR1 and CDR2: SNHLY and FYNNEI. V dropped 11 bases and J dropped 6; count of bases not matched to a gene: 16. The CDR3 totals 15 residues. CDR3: CAGLSGTGLRDTQYF. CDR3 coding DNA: TGTGCCGGACTTTCTGGGACAGGCCTAAGGGATACGCAGTATTTT. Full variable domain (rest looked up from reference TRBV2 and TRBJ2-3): EPEVTQTPSHQVTQMGQEVILRCVPISNHLYFYWYRQILGQKVEFLVSFYNNEISEKSEIFDDQFSVERPDGSNFTLKIRSTKLEDSAMYFCAGLSGTGLRDTQYFGPGTRLTVL.

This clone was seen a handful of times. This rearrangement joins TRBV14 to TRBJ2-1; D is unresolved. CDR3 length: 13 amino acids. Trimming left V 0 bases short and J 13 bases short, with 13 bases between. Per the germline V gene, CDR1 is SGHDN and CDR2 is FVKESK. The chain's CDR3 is CASSQDLPVSQFF. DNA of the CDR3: TGTGCCAGCAGCCAAGATCTACCGGTATCCCAGTTCTTC.

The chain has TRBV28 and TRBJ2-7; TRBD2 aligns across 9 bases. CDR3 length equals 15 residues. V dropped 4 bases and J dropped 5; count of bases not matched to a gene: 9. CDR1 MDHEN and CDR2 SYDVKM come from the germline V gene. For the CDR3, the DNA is TGTGCCAGCAGTTCTTCAGCGGGAGGTTCCAACGAGCAGTACTTC. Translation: CASSSSAGGSNEQYF.

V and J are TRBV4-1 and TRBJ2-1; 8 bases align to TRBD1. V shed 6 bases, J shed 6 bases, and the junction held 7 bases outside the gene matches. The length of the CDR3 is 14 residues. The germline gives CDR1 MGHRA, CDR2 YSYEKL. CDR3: CASSRTGSLNEQFF. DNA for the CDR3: TGCGCCAGCAGTCGGACAGGGAGTCTCAATGAGCAGTTCTTC.

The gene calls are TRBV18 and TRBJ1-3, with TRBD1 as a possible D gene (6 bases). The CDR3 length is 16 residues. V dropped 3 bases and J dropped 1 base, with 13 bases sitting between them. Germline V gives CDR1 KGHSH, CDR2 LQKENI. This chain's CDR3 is CASSPATGISGNTIYF. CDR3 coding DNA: TGTGCCAGCTCACCCGCAACAGGGATTTCTGGAAACACCATATATTTT.

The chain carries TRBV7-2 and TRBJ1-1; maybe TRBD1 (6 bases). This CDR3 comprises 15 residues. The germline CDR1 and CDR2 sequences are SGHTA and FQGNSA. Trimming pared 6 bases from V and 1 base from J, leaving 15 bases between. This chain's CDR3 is CASRLTGTPNTEAFF. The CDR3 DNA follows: TGTGCCAGCAGGCTTACCGGGACACCGAACACTGAAGCTTTCTTT.

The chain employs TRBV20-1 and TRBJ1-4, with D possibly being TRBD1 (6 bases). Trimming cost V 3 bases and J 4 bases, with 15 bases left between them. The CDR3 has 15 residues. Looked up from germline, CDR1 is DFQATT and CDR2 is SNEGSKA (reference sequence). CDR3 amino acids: CSASAPGAHNEKLFF. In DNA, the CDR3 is TGCAGTGCTAGTGCCCCAGGGGCCCATAATGAAAAACTGTTTTTT.

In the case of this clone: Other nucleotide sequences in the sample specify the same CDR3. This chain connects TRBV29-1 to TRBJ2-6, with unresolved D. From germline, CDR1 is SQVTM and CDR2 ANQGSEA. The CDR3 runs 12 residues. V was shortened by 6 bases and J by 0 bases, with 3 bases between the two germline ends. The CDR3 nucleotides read TGCAGCGTGGCCTCTGGGGCCAACGTCCTGACTTTC. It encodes CSVASGANVLTF.